This T cell receptor (beta chain) was captured by sequencing in a study of blood T cell repertoires in COVID-19. Study summary: Whether acute or convalescent, the COVID-19 samples came from the United States, Italy and Spain. PBMCs, B-cell-depleted T cells, or T cells were the source of the cDNA or gDNA that made up the material.

As handled by the study authors: It was from reference gene primer amplification that nucleated cell counts were estimated. Profiled with immunoSEQ multiplex PCR; TCRdb holds only in-frame clones, not every one. D and trimming were read from the DNA, whereas the V and J calls and clone size are those reported in that table. The table lists over 60,000 clones, around 85% of them singletons. V lost 9 bases, J lost 0 bases, and 13 bases stayed unmatched. The V gene's germline CDR1 is WNHNN and CDR2 SYGVQD (reference sequence). This CDR3 contains 17 residues. The sequenced material came from peripheral blood. The gene calls are TRBV10-1 and TRBJ1-4; 7 bases agree with TRBD1. The sequence derives from a woman over 75 with active or convalescent COVID-19. The CDR3 reads CARRGGQLRTTNEKLFF. The CDR3 DNA reads as TGCGCCAGGCGGGGGGGACAGCTAAGAACAACTAATGAAAAACTGTTTTTT.